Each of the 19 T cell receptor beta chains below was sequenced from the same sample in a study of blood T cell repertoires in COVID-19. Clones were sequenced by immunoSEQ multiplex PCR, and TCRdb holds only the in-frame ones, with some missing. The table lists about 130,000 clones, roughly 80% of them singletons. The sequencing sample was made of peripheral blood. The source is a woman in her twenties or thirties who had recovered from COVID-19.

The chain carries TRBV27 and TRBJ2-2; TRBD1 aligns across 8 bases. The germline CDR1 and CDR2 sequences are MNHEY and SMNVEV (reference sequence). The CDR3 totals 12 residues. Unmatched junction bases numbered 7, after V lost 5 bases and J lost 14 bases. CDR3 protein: CASSQRQGHLFF. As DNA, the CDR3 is TGTGCCAGCAGTCAGCGACAGGGGCATCTGTTTTTT.

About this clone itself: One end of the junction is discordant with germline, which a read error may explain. CDR3 bases: TGTGCTAGCAGCCGCGGACAGGGCACCGGGGAGCTGTTTTTT. As protein: CASSRGQGTGELFF. The chain couples TRBV7-7 to TRBJ2-2; 8 positions match TRBD1. Germline CDR1 SSHAT, CDR2 FNYEAQ (reference sequence). This CDR3 contains 14 residues.

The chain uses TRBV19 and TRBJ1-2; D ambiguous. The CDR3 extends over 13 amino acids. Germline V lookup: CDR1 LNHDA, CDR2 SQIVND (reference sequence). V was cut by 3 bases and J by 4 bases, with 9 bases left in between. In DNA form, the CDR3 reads TGTGCCAGTAGTATTGGCCAGGTCTATGGCTACACCTTC. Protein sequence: CASSIGQVYGYTF.

CDR3 in DNA: TGTGCCAGCAGCTTAGCCGGGTCTAATGAAAAACTGTTTTTT. Translating gives CASSLAGSNEKLFF. J is TRBJ1-4 and V is TRBV7-9; no definite D call. The CDR3 length is 14 residues. The V gene's germline CDR1 is SEHNR and CDR2 FQNEAQ (reference sequence). V was shortened by 0 bases and J by 3 bases, with 5 bases between the two germline ends. Together with reference TRBV7-9 and TRBJ1-4, the CDR3 gives the full variable domain: DTGVSQNPRHKITKRGQNVTFRCDPISEHNRLYWYRQTLGQGPEFLTYFQNEAQLEKSRLLSDRFSAERPKGSFSTLEIQRTEQGDSAMYLCASSLAGSNEKLFFGSGTQLSVL.

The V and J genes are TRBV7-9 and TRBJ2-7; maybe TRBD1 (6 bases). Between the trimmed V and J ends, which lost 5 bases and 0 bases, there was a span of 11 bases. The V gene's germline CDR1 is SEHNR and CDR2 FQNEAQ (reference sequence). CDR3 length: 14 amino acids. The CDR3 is CASSRTGSSYEQYF. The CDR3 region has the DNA TGTGCCAGCAGCCGTACAGGGAGCTCCTACGAGCAGTACTTC.

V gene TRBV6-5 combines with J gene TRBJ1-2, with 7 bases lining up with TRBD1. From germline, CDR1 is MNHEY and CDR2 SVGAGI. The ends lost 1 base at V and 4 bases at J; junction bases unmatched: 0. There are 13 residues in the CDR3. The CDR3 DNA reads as TGTGCCAGCAGTTACTGGGACAGCTATGGCTACACCTTC. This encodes CASSYWDSYGYTF.

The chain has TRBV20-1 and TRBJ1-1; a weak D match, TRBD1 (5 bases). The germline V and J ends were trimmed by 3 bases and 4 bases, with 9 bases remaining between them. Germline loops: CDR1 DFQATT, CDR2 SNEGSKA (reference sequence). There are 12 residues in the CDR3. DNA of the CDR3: TGCAGTGCTAGTAGCCAGGGCACTGAAGCTTTCTTT. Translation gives CSASSQGTEAFF.

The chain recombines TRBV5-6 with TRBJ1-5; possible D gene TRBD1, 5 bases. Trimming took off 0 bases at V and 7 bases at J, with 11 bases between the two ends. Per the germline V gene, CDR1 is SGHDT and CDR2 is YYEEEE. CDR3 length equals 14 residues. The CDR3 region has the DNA TGTGCCAGCAGCTTGGGGCAGGGCCGGCAGCCCCAGCATTTT. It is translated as CASSLGQGRQPQHF.

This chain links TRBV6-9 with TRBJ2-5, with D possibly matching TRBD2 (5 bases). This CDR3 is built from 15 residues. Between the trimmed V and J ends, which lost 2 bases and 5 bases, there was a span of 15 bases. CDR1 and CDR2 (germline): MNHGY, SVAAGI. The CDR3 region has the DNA TGTGCCAGCAGTTATACCCCCACTAGAGGGGAGACCCAGTACTTC. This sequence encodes CASSYTPTRGETQYF.

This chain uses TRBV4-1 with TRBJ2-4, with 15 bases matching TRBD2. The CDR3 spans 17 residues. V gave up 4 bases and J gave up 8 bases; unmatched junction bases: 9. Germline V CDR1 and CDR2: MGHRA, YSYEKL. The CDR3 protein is CASSPGLAGGRWDIQYF. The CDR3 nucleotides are TGCGCCAGCAGCCCAGGACTAGCGGGAGGGCGCTGGGACATTCAGTACTTC.

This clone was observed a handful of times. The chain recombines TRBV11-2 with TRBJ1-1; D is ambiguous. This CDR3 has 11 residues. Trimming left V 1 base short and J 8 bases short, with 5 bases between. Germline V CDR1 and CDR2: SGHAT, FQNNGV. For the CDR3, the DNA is TGTGCCAGCAGCTTAGCCCCAGAAGCTTTCTTT. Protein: CASSLAPEAFF.

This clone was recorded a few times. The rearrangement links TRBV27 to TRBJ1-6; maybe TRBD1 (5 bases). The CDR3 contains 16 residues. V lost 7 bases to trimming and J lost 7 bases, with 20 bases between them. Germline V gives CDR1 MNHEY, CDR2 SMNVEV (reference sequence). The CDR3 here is CASIPHSGGLNSPLHF. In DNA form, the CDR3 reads TGTGCCAGCATCCCGCATTCGGGGGGTTTGAATTCACCCCTCCACTTT.

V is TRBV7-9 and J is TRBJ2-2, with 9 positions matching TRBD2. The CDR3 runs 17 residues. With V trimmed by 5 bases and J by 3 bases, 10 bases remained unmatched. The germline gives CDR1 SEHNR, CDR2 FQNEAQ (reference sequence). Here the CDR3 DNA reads TGTGCCAGCAGCCCCCGGGAAGCGGGGGGCTACACCGGGGAGCTGTTTTTT. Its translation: CASSPREAGGYTGELFF.

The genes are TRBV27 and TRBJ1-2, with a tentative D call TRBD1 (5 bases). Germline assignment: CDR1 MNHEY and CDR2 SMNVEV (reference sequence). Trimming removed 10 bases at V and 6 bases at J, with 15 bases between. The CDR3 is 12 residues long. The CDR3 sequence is CAKGWGEDGYTF. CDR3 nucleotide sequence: TGTGCCAAAGGATGGGGGGAGGATGGCTACACCTTC.

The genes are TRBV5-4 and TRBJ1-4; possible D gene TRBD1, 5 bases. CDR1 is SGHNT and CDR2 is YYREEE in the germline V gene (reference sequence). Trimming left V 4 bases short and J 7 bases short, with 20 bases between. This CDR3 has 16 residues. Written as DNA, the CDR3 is TGTGCCAGCAGCCGAAATAATCAGGGTTTGGCTGAAAAACTGTTTTTT. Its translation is CASSRNNQGLAEKLFF.

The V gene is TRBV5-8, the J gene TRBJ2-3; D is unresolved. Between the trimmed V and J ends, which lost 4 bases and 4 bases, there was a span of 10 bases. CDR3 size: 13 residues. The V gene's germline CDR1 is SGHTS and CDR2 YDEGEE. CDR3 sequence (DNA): TGTGCCAGCAGCACGACCCGGGCAGATACGCAGTATTTT. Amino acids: CASSTTRADTQYF. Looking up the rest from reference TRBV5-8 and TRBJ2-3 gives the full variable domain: EAGVTQSPTHLIKTRGQQATLRCSPISGHTSVYWYQQALGLGLQFLLWYDEGEERNRGNFPPRFSGRQFPNYSSELNVNALELEDSALYLCASSTTRADTQYFGPGTRLTVL.

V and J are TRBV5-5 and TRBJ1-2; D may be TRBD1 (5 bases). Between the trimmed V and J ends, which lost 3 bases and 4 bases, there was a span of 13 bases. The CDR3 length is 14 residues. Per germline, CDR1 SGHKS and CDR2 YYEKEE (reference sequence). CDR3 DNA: TGTGCCAGCAGCTCGGGCGGGGGAGCCTATGGCTACACCTTC. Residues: CASSSGGGAYGYTF.

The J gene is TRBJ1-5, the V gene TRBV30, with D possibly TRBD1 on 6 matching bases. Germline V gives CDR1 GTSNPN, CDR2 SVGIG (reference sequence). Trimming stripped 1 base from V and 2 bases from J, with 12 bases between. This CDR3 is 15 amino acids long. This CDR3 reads CAWSGGGRGNQPQHF. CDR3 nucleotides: TGTGCCTGGAGTGGGGGGGGGCGCGGCAATCAGCCCCAGCATTTT.

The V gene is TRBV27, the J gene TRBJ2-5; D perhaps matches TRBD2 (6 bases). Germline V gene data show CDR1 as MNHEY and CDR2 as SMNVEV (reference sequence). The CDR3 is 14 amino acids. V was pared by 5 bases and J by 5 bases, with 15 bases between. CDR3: CASSPRTGGETQYF. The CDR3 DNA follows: TGTGCCAGCAGTCCCCGGACCGGAGGGGAGACCCAGTACTTC.